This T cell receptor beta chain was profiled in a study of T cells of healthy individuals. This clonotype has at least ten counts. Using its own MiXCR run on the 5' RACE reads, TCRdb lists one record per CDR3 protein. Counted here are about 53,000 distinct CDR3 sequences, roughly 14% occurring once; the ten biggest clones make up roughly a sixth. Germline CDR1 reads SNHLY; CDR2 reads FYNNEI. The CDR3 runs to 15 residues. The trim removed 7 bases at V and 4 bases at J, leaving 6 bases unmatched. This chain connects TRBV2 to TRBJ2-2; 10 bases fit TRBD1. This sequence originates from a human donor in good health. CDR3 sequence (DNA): TGTGCCAGCATCGGGACAGGGGCTGGCACCGGGGAGCTGTTTTTT. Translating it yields CASIGTGAGTGELFF.